A selection of T cell receptor beta chains follows, all from one sample in a study of response to subunit inactivated influenza vaccine. TCRdb passed the RT-PCR reads through MiXCR, listing each CDR3 protein once. Of 450,000 to 600,000 distinct CDR3 sequences in the sample, approximately 7.8% are singletons; the top ten hold approximately 14%. The sequences come from PBMCs from blood, collected about 23 months after vaccination. These receptors were taken from a man aged 45 to 70 who received an inactivated influenza vaccine. The conserved cysteine and the conserved F or W are not part of the CDR3 here. A D gene is named only where the DNA matches it firmly.

d_gene: .
v_gene: TRBV11-2
j_gene: TRBJ2-1
CDR3aa: ASSLWAGDNEQF

d_gene: .
v_gene: TRBV3-1
j_gene: TRBJ1-1
CDR3aa: ASSHTPGVEAF

d_gene: .
v_gene: TRBV29-1
j_gene: TRBJ1-3
CDR3aa: SVQDRGNTIY

d_gene: .
v_gene: TRBV3-1
j_gene: TRBJ2-2
CDR3aa: ASSLPYTGELF

d_gene: .
v_gene: TRBV12-3/TRBV12-4
j_gene: TRBJ2-1
CDR3aa: ASSFPPYNEQF

d_gene: .
v_gene: TRBV10-3
j_gene: TRBJ2-7
CDR3aa: TISGRWLSYEQY

d_gene: .
v_gene: TRBV5-1
j_gene: TRBJ2-7
CDR3aa: ASSLAAGSTYEQY

d_gene: TRBD1
v_gene: TRBV5-1
j_gene: TRBJ2-2
CDR3aa: ASSLARGTGLNTGELF

d_gene: .
v_gene: TRBV7-2
j_gene: TRBJ1-2
CDR3aa: ASSFGQGGGYT

d_gene: TRBD2
v_gene: TRBV5-1
j_gene: TRBJ2-1
CDR3aa: ASSLAGGGIDEQF

d_gene: .
v_gene: TRBV20-1
j_gene: TRBJ2-7
CDR3aa: SATRDDYEQY

d_gene: .
v_gene: TRBV19
j_gene: TRBJ2-7
CDR3aa: ASSTGPLGEQY

d_gene: TRBD1
v_gene: TRBV7-2
j_gene: TRBJ1-1
CDR3aa: ASREDRGHTEAF

d_gene: .
v_gene: TRBV6-5
j_gene: TRBJ2-7
CDR3aa: ASSYSIVGRDEQY

d_gene: .
v_gene: TRBV20-1
j_gene: TRBJ2-1
CDR3aa: SARGRDLWDEQF

d_gene: TRBD1
v_gene: TRBV11-2
j_gene: TRBJ2-2
CDR3aa: ASSLSEWGQGVNTGELF

d_gene: .
v_gene: TRBV2
j_gene: TRBJ2-6
CDR3aa: ASSEAVRVLSGANVLT

d_gene: TRBD1
v_gene: TRBV20-1
j_gene: TRBJ1-1
CDR3aa: SARGLRQGSSTEAF

d_gene: .
v_gene: TRBV10-3
j_gene: TRBJ2-1
CDR3aa: AISGVRSDEQF

d_gene: .
v_gene: TRBV5-5
j_gene: TRBJ1-2
CDR3aa: ASSTHPEYDYT

d_gene: .
v_gene: TRBV29-1
j_gene: TRBJ1-5
CDR3aa: SVIGGSNQPQH

d_gene: .
v_gene: TRBV28
j_gene: TRBJ2-2
CDR3aa: ASSFLTENTGELF

d_gene: .
v_gene: TRBV20-1
j_gene: TRBJ2-3
CDR3aa: SARDYSRSTDTQY

d_gene: TRBD1
v_gene: TRBV28
j_gene: TRBJ2-5
CDR3aa: ASRGTGLGETQY

d_gene: .
v_gene: TRBV4-2
j_gene: TRBJ1-5
CDR3aa: ASSQEKGGNQPQH

d_gene: .
v_gene: TRBV3-1
j_gene: TRBJ1-1
CDR3aa: ASSQGVPGNNAAGNTEAF

d_gene: TRBD1
v_gene: TRBV28
j_gene: TRBJ2-3
CDR3aa: ASSPVDRGQTDTQY

d_gene: TRBD1
v_gene: TRBV20-1
j_gene: TRBJ2-3
CDR3aa: CARVLQGSGTDTQY

d_gene: .
v_gene: TRBV10-3
j_gene: TRBJ1-4
CDR3aa: AISEREAEKLF

d_gene: TRBD2
v_gene: TRBV25-1
j_gene: TRBJ2-7
CDR3aa: ASRKSGTSLYEQY

d_gene: .
v_gene: TRBV25-1
j_gene: TRBJ2-3
CDR3aa: ASSELGSRLRTDTQY

d_gene: .
v_gene: TRBV30
j_gene: TRBJ1-4
CDR3aa: AWSVRTVTNEKLF

d_gene: TRBD2
v_gene: TRBV3-1
j_gene: TRBJ2-5
CDR3aa: ASSSGLGGAETQY

d_gene: .
v_gene: TRBV18
j_gene: TRBJ1-2
CDR3aa: ASSPDRTNGYT

d_gene: .
v_gene: TRBV11-2
j_gene: TRBJ2-4
CDR3aa: ASSFDRNIQY

d_gene: .
v_gene: TRBV7-9
j_gene: TRBJ2-3
CDR3aa: ASSFNNVDTDTQY

d_gene: .
v_gene: TRBV9
j_gene: TRBJ2-3
CDR3aa: ASSPNPLTDTQY

d_gene: TRBD2
v_gene: TRBV20-1
j_gene: TRBJ2-1
CDR3aa: SATRLSGDYNEQF

d_gene: TRBD1
v_gene: TRBV12-3/TRBV12-4
j_gene: TRBJ2-1
CDR3aa: ASSLRDRVYNEQF

d_gene: TRBD1
v_gene: TRBV4-3
j_gene: TRBJ2-5
CDR3aa: ASSLEGQGRETQY

d_gene: .
v_gene: TRBV30
j_gene: TRBJ2-7
CDR3aa: AWSRSDEQY